A single sample is the source of the 20 T cell receptor beta chains below, sequenced in a study of EBV T-cell therapy then PD-1 blockade in nasopharyngeal carcinoma. No antigen is known for these receptors. Treatment noted: AdE1-LMPpoly-expanded autologous EBV-specific T-cell therapy followed by anti-PD-1 nivolumab. Measured with immunoSEQ multiplex PCR; TCRdb has only the in-frame clones, and not every one. This sample has 17,000 or so clones, with over 80% found just once. Material: CD8+ T cells from blood, obtained at day 0 from a patient whose treatment included autologous EBV-specific T cells and nivolumab. The receptors shown here come from a man aged 35 to 55 with nasopharyngeal carcinoma.

This rearrangement joins TRBV6-5 to TRBJ1-6; D is undetermined. The CDR3 is made up of 15 amino acids. With 6 bases removed from V and 3 bases from J, the gap between germline ends came to 12 bases. Germline V gives CDR1 MNHEY, CDR2 SVGAGI. CDR3 loop: CASRPSGFYNSPLHF. In nucleotides, the CDR3 is TGTGCCAGCAGGCCAAGCGGGTTCTATAATTCACCCCTCCACTTT.

The rearrangement joins TRBV5-6 to TRBJ2-7; D unclear. The germline V gene encodes CDR1 SGHDT and CDR2 YYEEEE. CDR3 length: 14 residues. V lost 4 bases and J lost 4, with 15 bases in between. CDR3 residues: CASSPEGSLYEQYF. The DNA of the CDR3 is TGTGCCAGCAGCCCGGAAGGGTCCCTTTACGAGCAGTACTTC.

The V gene is TRBV2, the J gene TRBJ2-1; no firm D call. V was shortened by 10 bases and J by 0 bases, with 13 bases between the two germline ends. This CDR3 comprises 14 residues. Germline values: CDR1 SNHLY, CDR2 FYNNEI. In DNA form, the CDR3 reads TGTGCCACTACGGACCGAGACTCCTACAATGAGCAGTTCTTC. Protein product: CATTDRDSYNEQFF.

V gene TRBV27 combines with J gene TRBJ2-7; D uncertain. CDR3 length: 14 residues. Trimming stripped 3 bases from V and 2 bases from J, with 11 bases between. Germline CDR1 MNHEY, CDR2 SMNVEV (reference sequence). The CDR3 coding sequence is TGTGCCAGCAGTTTCATGGGCCCAACCTACGAGCAGTACTTC. This translates into CASSFMGPTYEQYF.

This CDR3 is CASTHGGAESSPLHF. The CDR3 DNA reads as TGTGCCAGCACTCACGGGGGGGCAGAAAGTTCACCCCTCCACTTT. The V gene is TRBV6-5, the J gene TRBJ1-6; perhaps TRBD1 as D (6 bases). Trimming stripped 7 bases from V and 9 bases from J, with 19 bases between. Germline values: CDR1 MNHEY, CDR2 SVGAGI. The CDR3 is 15 amino acids.

This clone turned up a few times. The gene calls are TRBV4-3 and TRBJ2-7; 8 positions match TRBD2. J gave up 3 bases and V 4 bases, and 11 bases lay outside the gene matches. This CDR3 has 16 amino acids. Germline CDR1 is LGHNA and CDR2 is YSLEER. This CDR3 is CASSPFLSGDNYEQYF. The CDR3 coding sequence is TGCGCCAGCAGCCCTTTTCTTAGCGGGGACAACTACGAGCAGTACTTC.

The rearrangement links TRBV6-4 to TRBJ2-1; D not certain. This CDR3 contains 14 residues. CDR1 is MRHNA and CDR2 is SNTAGT in the germline V gene. V lost 0 bases and J lost 8, with 11 bases in between. The CDR3 reads CASSDSWERDEQFF. The DNA of the CDR3 is TGTGCCAGCAGTGACTCATGGGAAAGGGATGAGCAGTTCTTC.

The V gene is TRBV4-1, the J gene TRBJ2-1; 7 nucleotides match TRBD1. Trimming took 5 bases from V and 4 from J; bases not matched to a gene: 5. Per the germline V gene, CDR1 is MGHRA and CDR2 is YSYEKL. The CDR3 is made up of 14 amino acids. CDR3 amino acids: CASSIRDSYNEQFF. CDR3 nucleotides: TGCGCCAGCAGCATTCGGGACAGTTACAATGAGCAGTTCTTC.

The table lists this clone with a count of one. The chain links TRBV5-1 to TRBJ1-1, with D possibly matching TRBD1 (6 bases). Germline CDR1 reads SGHRS; CDR2 reads YFSETQ. This CDR3 is built from 17 residues. With 0 bases removed from V and 1 base from J, the gap between germline ends came to 16 bases. As DNA, the CDR3 is TGCGCCAGCAGCTTGGCGATATGGGGACAACCGAACACTGAAGCTTTCTTT. It translates to CASSLAIWGQPNTEAFF.

This clone occurred a few times. The J gene is TRBJ1-6, the V gene TRBV27; no clear D gene. The CDR3 runs to 14 residues. V lost 4 bases, J lost 0 bases, and 4 bases lay in between. Per germline, CDR1 MNHEY and CDR2 SMNVEV (reference sequence). CDR3 nucleotide sequence: TGTGCCAGCAGTTGGAGCTCCTATAATTCACCCCTCCACTTT. Amino acid sequence: CASSWSSYNSPLHF.

This clone was recorded only once. This sequence joins TRBV25-1 and TRBJ2-5; 7 bases map to TRBD1. CDR1 MGHDK and CDR2 SYGVNS come from the germline V gene. The CDR3 has 13 residues. The junction had 4 bases not matched to a gene; V was cut back by 6 bases and J by 3 bases. The CDR3 region has the DNA TGTGCCAGCAGCCCCGGGACAGAAGAGACCCAGTACTTC. Translating gives CASSPGTEETQYF.

The V gene is TRBV4-3, the J gene TRBJ2-3, with 9 nucleotides matching TRBD1. V dropped 4 bases and J dropped 0; count of bases not matched to a gene: 2. This CDR3 has 15 amino acids. CDR1 is LGHNA and CDR2 is YSLEER in the germline V gene. This chain's CDR3 is CASSPGTGSTDTQYF. The CDR3 bases are TGCGCCAGCAGCCCAGGGACAGGGAGCACAGATACGCAGTATTTT.

The V gene is TRBV4-3, the J gene TRBJ2-1; 7 bases are a match to TRBD2. V lost 4 bases, J lost 8 bases, and 14 bases stayed unmatched. CDR1 is LGHNA and CDR2 is YSLEER in the germline V gene. CDR3 size: 16 residues. The CDR3 here is CASSPMERGIMHEQFF. CDR3 bases: TGCGCCAGCAGCCCCATGGAGCGGGGTATAATGCATGAGCAGTTCTTC.

The chain has TRBV7-2 and TRBJ2-1; D is possibly TRBD1 (6 bases). The CDR3 has 13 residues. Germline CDR1 reads SGHTA; CDR2 reads FQGNSA. The V and J ends lost 2 bases and 6 bases respectively, with 8 bases between them. Here the CDR3 reads CASSLNRVNEQFF. CDR3 in DNA: TGTGCCAGCAGCTTAAACAGGGTCAATGAGCAGTTCTTC.

The chain employs TRBV15 and TRBJ2-3; D is perhaps TRBD2 (5 bases). V was pared by 5 bases and J by 2 bases, with 11 bases between. The CDR3 covers 14 residues. In germline, CDR1 is LNHNV, CDR2 YYDKDF (reference sequence). The CDR3 bases are TGTGCCACCAGCGGTGGACTGGTCACAGATACGCAGTATTTT. This sequence encodes CATSGGLVTDTQYF.

This clone has more than one count but fewer than ten. The rearrangement links TRBV24-1 to TRBJ2-1; no clear D gene. The CDR3 runs to 14 residues. Trimming removed 4 bases from V and 3 bases from J, with 9 bases in between. Germline CDR1 KGHDR, CDR2 SFDVKD. The CDR3 spells CATSELESYNEQFF. Written as DNA, the CDR3 is TGTGCCACCAGTGAACTCGAGAGCTACAATGAGCAGTTCTTC.

V is TRBV4-3 and J is TRBJ2-3; 10 bases match TRBD2. Germline V gene lookup returns CDR1 LGHNA and CDR2 YSLEER. V trimming: 4 bases; J trimming: 3 bases; junction bases outside the gene matches: 10. The CDR3 sequence is 17 residues long. CDR3 region: CASSPEASGGRTDTQYF. As DNA, the CDR3 is TGCGCCAGCAGCCCAGAGGCTAGCGGGGGTAGGACAGATACGCAGTATTTT.

The chain combines TRBV9 with TRBJ1-1; D remains ambiguous. V lost 1 base and J 1 base, leaving 8 bases between the germline ends. Germline loops: CDR1 SGDLS, CDR2 YYNGEE. The CDR3 sequence is 14 residues long. CDR3 DNA: TGTGCCAGCAGCGTAACCATCTCGAACACTGAAGCTTTCTTT. Encoded protein: CASSVTISNTEAFF.

The chain couples TRBV6-5 to TRBJ2-2; TRBD1 is a possible D gene (5 bases). CDR1 and CDR2 from the germline V gene are MNHEY and SVGAGI. The V end was cut by 9 bases, the J end by 0 bases, with 8 bases between. This CDR3 comprises 13 residues. The CDR3 bases are TGTGCCAGGCAGGGCCCGAACACCGGGGAGCTGTTTTTT. Its translation is CARQGPNTGELFF.

The chain employs TRBV2 and TRBJ2-7; the D gene is possibly TRBD1 (6 bases). The CDR3 is 15 residues long. The germline gives CDR1 SNHLY, CDR2 FYNNEI. V was clipped by 8 bases and J by 1 base, with 18 bases between them. The CDR3 loop is CASESTQGPSYEQYF. CDR3 bases: TGTGCCAGCGAATCGACACAGGGTCCGTCCTACGAGCAGTACTTC.